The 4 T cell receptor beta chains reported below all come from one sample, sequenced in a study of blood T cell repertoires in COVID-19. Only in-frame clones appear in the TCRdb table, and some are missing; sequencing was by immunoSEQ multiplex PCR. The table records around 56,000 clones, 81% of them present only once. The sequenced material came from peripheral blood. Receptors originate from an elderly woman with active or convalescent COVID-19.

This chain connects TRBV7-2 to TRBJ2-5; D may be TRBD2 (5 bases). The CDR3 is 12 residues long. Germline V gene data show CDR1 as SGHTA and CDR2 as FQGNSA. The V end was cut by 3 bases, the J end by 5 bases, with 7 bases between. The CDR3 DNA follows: TGTGCCAGCAGCTTGGCTAGCGAGACCCAGTACTTC. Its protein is CASSLASETQYF.

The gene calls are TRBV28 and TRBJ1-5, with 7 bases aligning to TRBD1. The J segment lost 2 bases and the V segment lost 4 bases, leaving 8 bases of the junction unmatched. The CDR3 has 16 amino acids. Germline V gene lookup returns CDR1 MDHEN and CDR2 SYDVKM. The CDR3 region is CASSSQGWYGNQPQHF. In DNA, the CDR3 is TGTGCCAGCAGTTCACAGGGGTGGTATGGCAATCAGCCCCAGCATTTT.

Written as DNA, the CDR3 is TGTGCCAGTTCAGGGGAGGGACTAGCGGGGGCCCCCTACAATGAGCAGTTCTTC. This gives the protein CASSGEGLAGAPYNEQFF. The rearrangement uses TRBV19 and TRBJ2-1; TRBD2 agrees at 14 bases. This CDR3 has 18 amino acids. Trimming at V came to 8 bases and at J to 2 bases, leaving 11 bases not matched to a gene. CDR1 and CDR2 from the germline V gene are LNHDA and SQIVND (reference sequence).

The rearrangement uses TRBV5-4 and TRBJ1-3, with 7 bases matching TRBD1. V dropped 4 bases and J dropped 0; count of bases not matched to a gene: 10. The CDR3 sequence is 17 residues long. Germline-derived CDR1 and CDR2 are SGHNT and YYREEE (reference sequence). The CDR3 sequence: CASSRDSPTSSGNTIYF. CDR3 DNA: TGTGCCAGCAGCAGGGACAGCCCAACCAGCTCTGGAAACACCATATATTTT.